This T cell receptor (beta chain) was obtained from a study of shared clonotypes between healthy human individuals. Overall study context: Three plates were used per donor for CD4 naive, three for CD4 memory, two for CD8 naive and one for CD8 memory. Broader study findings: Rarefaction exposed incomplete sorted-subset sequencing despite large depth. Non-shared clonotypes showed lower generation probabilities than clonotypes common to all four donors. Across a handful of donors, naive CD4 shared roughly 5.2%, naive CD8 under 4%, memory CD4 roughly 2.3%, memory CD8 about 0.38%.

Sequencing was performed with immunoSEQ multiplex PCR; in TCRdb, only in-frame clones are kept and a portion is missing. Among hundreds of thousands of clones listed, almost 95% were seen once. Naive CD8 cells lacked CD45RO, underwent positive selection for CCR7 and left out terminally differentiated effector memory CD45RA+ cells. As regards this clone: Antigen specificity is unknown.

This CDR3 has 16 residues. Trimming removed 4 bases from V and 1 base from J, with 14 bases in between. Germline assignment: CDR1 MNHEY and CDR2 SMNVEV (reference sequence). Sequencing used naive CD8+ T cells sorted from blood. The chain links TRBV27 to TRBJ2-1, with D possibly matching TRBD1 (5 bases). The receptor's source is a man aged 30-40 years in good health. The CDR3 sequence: CASSSTTESSYNEQFF. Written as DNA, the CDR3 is TGTGCCAGCAGTTCCACGACAGAGTCATCCTACAATGAGCAGTTCTTC.